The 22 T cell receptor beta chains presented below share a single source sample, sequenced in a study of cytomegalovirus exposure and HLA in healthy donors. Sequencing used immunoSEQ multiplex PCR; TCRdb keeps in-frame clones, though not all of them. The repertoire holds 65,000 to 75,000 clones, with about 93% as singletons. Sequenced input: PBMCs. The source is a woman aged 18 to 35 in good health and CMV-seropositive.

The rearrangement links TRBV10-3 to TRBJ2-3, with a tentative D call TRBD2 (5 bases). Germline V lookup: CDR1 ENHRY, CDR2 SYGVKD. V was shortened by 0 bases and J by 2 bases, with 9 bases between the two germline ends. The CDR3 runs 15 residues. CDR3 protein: CAISESQRITDTQYF. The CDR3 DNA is TGTGCCATCAGTGAGTCCCAGCGGATCACAGATACGCAGTATTTT.

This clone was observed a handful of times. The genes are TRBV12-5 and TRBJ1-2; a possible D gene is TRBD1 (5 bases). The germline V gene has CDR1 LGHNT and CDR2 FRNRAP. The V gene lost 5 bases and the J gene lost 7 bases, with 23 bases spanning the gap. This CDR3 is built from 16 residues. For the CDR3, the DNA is TGTGCTAGTGGTCCTCCCAGGGAGGCAAGTTCTTCTGGCTACACCTTC. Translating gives CASGPPREASSSGYTF.

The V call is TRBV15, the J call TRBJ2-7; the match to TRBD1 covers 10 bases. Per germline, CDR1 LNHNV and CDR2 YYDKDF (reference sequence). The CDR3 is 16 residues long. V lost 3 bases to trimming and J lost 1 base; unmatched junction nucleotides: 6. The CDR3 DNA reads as TGTGCCACCAGCAGGAACCGGGACAGGGGTTCCTACGAGCAGTACTTC. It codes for CATSRNRDRGSYEQYF. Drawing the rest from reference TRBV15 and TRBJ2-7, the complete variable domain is DAMVIQNPRYQVTQFGKPVTLSCSQTLNHNVMYWYQQKSSQAPKLLFHYYDKDFNNEADTPDNFQSRRPNTSFCFLDIRSPGLGDTAMYLCATSRNRDRGSYEQYFGPGTRLTVT.

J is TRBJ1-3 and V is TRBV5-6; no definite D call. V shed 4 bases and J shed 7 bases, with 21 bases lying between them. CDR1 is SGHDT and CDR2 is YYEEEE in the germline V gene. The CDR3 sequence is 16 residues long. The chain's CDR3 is CASSVYGAGDGNTIYF. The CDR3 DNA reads TGTGCCAGCAGCGTTTATGGCGCAGGTGATGGTAACACCATATATTTT.

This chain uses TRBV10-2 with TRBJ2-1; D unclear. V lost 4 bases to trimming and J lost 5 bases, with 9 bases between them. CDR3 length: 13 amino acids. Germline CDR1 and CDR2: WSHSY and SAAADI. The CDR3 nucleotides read TGCGCCAGCAGTGCCGGCGGAAACAATGAGCAGTTCTTC. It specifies CASSAGGNNEQFF.

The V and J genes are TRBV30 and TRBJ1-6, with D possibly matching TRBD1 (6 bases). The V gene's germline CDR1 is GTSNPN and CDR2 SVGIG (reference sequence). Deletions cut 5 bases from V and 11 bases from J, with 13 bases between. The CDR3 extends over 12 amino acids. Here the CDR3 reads CAWGFTGPPLHF. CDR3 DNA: TGTGCCTGGGGATTCACAGGGCCACCCCTCCACTTT.

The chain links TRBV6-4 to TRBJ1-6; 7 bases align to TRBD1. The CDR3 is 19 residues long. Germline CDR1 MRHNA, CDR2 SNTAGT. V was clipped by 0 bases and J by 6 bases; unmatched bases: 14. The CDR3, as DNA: TGTGCCAGCAGTGACTCTCTGAGGGGACAGCAAAGCATTAATTCACCCCTCCACTTT. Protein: CASSDSLRGQQSINSPLHF.

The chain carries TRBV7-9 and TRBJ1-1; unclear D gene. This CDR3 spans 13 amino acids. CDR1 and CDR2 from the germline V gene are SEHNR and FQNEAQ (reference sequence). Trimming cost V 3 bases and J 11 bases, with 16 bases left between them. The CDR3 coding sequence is TGTGCCAGCAGCTTTTTGGGCGGGCAGGAGGCTTTCTTT. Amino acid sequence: CASSFLGGQEAFF. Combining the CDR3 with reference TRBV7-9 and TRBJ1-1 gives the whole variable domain DTGVSQNPRHKITKRGQNVTFRCDPISEHNRLYWYRQTLGQGPEFLTYFQNEAQLEKSRLLSDRFSAERPKGSFSTLEIQRTEQGDSAMYLCASSFLGGQEAFFGQGTRLTVV.

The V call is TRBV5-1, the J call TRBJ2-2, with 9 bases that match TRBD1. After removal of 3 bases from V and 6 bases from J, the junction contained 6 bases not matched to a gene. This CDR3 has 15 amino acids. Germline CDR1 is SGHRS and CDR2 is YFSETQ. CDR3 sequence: CASSSGTGSAGELFF. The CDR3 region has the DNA TGCGCCAGCAGCTCTGGGACAGGGAGCGCCGGGGAGCTGTTTTTT.

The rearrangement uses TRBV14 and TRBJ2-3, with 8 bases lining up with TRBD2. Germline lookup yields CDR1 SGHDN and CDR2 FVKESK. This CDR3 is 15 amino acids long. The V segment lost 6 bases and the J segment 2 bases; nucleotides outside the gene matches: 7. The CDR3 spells CASSIPAGATDTQYF. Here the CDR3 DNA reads TGTGCCAGCAGTATCCCAGCGGGGGCCACAGATACGCAGTATTTT.

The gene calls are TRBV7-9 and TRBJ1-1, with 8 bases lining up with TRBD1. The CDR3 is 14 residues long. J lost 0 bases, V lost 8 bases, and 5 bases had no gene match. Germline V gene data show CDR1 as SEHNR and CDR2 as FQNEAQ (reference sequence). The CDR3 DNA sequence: TGTGCCAGCGTCAGGGGGCAGATGAACACTGAAGCTTTCTTT. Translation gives CASVRGQMNTEAFF.

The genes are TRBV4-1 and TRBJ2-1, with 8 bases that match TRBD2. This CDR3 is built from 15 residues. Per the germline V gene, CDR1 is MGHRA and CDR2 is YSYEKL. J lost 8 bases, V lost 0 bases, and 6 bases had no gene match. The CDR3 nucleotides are TGCGCCAGCAGCCAAGATGTAGCGGGGCGGGATGAGCAGTTCTTC. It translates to CASSQDVAGRDEQFF.

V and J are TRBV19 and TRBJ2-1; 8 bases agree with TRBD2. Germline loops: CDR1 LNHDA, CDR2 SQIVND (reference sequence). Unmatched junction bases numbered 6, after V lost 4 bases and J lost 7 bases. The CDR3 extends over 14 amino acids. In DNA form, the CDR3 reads TGTGCCAGTAGTACCGGGACTAGTAGAAATGAGCAGTTCTTC. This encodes CASSTGTSRNEQFF.

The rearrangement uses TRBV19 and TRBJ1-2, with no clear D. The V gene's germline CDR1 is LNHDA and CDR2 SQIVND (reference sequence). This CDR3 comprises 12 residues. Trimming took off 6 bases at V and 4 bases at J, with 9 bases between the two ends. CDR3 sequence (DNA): TGTGCCAGTAGCAACAACCTCTATGGCTACACCTTC. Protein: CASSNNLYGYTF.

The CDR3 here is CASSFTRDSSYEQYF. The CDR3, as DNA: TGCGCCAGCAGCTTCACCAGGGACAGCTCCTACGAGCAGTACTTC. The genes are TRBV5-1 and TRBJ2-7, with TRBD1 matching 7 bases. The CDR3 consists of 15 residues. The trim removed 2 bases at V and 0 bases at J, leaving 5 bases unmatched. Germline lookup yields CDR1 SGHRS and CDR2 YFSETQ.

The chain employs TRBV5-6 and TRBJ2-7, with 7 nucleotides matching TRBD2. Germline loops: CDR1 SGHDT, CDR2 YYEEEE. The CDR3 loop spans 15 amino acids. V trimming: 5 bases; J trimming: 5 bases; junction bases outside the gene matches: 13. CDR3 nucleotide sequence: TGTGCCAGCAGTTGGCTCATCAGGGCGGGGGACGAGCAGTACTTC. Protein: CASSWLIRAGDEQYF.

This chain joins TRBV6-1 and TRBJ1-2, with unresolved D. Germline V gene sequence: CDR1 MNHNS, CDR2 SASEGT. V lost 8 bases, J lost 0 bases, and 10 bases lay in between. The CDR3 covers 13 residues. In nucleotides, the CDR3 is TGTGCCAGCGGGCACCAAACTAACTATGGCTACACCTTC. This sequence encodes CASGHQTNYGYTF.

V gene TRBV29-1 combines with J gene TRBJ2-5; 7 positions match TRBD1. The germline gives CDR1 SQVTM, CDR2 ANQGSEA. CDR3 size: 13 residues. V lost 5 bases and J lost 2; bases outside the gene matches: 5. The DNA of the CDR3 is TGCAGCGTTTCCCGGACAGGTCAAGAGACCCAGTACTTC. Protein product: CSVSRTGQETQYF.

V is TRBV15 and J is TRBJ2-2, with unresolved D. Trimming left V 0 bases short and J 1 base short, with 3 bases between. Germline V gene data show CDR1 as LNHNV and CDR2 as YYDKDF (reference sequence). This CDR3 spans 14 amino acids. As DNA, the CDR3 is TGTGCCACCAGCAGAGACCGGAACACCGGGGAGCTGTTTTTT. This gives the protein CATSRDRNTGELFF. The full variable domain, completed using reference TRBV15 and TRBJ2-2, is DAMVIQNPRYQVTQFGKPVTLSCSQTLNHNVMYWYQQKSSQAPKLLFHYYDKDFNNEADTPDNFQSRRPNTSFCFLDIRSPGLGDTAMYLCATSRDRNTGELFFGEGSRLTVL.

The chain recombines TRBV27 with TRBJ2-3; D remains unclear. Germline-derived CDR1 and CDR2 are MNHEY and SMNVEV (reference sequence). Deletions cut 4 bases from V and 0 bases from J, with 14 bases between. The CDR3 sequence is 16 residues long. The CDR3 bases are TGTGCCAGCAGTTCATTTTACAGTGCTAGCACAGATACGCAGTATTTT. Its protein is CASSSFYSASTDTQYF.

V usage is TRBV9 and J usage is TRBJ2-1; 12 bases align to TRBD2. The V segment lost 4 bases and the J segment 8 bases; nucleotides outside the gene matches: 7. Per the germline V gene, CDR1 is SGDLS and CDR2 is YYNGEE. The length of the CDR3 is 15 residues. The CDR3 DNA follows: TGTGCCAGCAGCAAGACTAGCGGGAGTAACTATGAGCAGTTCTTC. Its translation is CASSKTSGSNYEQFF.

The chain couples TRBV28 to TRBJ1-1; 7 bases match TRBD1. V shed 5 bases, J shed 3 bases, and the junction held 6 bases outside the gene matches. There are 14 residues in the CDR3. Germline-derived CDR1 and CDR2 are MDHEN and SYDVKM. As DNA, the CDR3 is TGTGCCAGCAGTCCAGGGGGAATCGACACTGAAGCTTTCTTT. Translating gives CASSPGGIDTEAFF.